This T cell receptor (beta chain) stems from a study of T cells in localized non-small cell lung cancer. Study-wide findings and caveats: Sequencing, confined to only one tumor region, leaves heterogeneity possible. Uninvolved adjacent lung showed peak T cell clonality, exceeding tumor. When the top 100 tumor clones were examined, a median 57 of them also appeared in the adjacent lung, which was paired and uninvolved.

Trimming took 7 bases from V and 4 from J; bases not matched to a gene: 5. The V gene's germline CDR1 is MNHEY and CDR2 SVGAGI. The CDR3 is 13 residues long. Using immunoSEQ multiplex PCR, the repertoire was profiled, and TCRdb retains in-frame clones only, with some absent. The profile shows tens of thousands of clones, approximately 86% of them singletons. A remark on this clone: The antigen remains undetermined.

This clonotype was obtained from a man aged 35 to 69 with stage II squamous cell lung carcinoma. Sample: PBMCs, taken before any cancer treatment. The chain couples TRBV6-5 to TRBJ2-3; 7 nucleotides line up with TRBD2. CDR3 loop: CASKVAGADTQYF. In nucleotides, the CDR3 is TGTGCCAGCAAAGTAGCGGGTGCAGATACGCAGTATTTT.